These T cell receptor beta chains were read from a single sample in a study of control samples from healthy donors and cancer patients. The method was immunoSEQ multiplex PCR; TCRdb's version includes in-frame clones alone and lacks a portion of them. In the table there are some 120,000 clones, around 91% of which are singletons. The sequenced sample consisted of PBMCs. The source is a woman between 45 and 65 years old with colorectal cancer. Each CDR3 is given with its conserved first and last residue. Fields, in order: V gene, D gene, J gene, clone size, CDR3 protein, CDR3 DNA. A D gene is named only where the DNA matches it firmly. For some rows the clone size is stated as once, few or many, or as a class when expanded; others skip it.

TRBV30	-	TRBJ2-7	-	CAWSPVPGHGVVSEQYF	TGTGCCTGGAGCCCTGTGCCGGGACACGGAGTTGTCAGCGAGCAGTACTTC
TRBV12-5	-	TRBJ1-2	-	CASGLVKGFYGYTF	TGTGCTAGTGGTTTGGTAAAGGGGTTCTATGGCTACACCTTC
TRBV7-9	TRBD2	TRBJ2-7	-	CASSFSGAVDEQYF	TGTGCCAGCAGCTTTAGCGGGGCCGTCGACGAGCAGTACTTC
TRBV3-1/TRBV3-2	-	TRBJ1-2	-	CASSSGDVNGYTF	TGTGCCAGCAGCTCAGGGGATGTCAATGGCTACACCTTC
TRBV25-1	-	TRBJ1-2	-	CASSPLGGTEPNYGYTF	TGTGCCAGCAGTCCCCTGGGTGGGACGGAACCTAACTATGGCTACACCTTC
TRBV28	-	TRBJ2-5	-	CASGWFGTQYF	TGTGCCAGCGGCTGGTTCGGGACCCAGTACTTC
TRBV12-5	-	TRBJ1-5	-	CASGSLADGGNNQPQHF	TGTGCTAGTGGTTCGCTTGCCGATGGGGGGAACAATCAGCCCCAGCATTTT
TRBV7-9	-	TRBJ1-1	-	CASSLRLGNTEAFF	TGTGCCAGCAGCTTACGACTGGGGAACACTGAAGCTTTCTTT
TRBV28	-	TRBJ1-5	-	CASSLSERQNQPQHF	TGTGCCAGCAGTTTATCCGAAAGGCAAAATCAGCCCCAGCATTTT
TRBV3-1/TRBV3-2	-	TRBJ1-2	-	CASSQEGRGYGYTF	TGTGCCAGCAGCCAAGAGGGCAGGGGCTATGGCTACACCTTC
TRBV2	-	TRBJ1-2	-	CARKAEINYGYTF	TGTGCCAGGAAAGCAGAGATTAACTATGGCTACACCTTC
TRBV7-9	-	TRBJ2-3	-	CASSRRLGGGTDTQYF	TGTGCCAGCAGCCGCCGCCTGGGCGGGGGCACAGATACGCAGTATTTT
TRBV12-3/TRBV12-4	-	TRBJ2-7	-	CASSPGQSYEQYF	TGTGCCAGCAGTCCAGGACAGTCCTACGAGCAGTACTTC
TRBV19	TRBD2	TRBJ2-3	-	CASRRGGTDTQYF	TGTGCCAGTAGGCGGGGGGGCACAGATACGCAGTATTTT
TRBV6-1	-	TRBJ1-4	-	CASSEAVRGEKLFF	TGTGCCAGCAGTGAAGCTGTCCGCGGGGAAAAACTGTTTTTT
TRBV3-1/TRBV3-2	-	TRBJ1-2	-	CASSQVGSFGGYTF	TGTGCCAGCAGCCAAGTGGGATCGTTCGGTGGCTACACCTTC
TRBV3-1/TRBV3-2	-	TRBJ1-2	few	CASSQVRGSLYGYTF	TGTGCCAGCAGCCAAGTTAGGGGGTCTCTCTATGGCTACACCTTC
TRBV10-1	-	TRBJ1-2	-	CAIMSRIGTKNGYGYTF	TGCGCCATCATGAGCCGGATAGGGACGAAGAATGGATATGGCTACACCTTC
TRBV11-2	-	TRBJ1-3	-	CASSPSRARNTIYF	TGTGCCAGCAGCCCCAGTCGGGCTCGAAACACCATATATTTT
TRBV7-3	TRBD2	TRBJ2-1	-	CASSLSGGSSYNEQFF	TGTGCCAGCAGCTTATCCGGGGGGAGCTCCTACAATGAGCAGTTCTTC
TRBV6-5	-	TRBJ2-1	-	CASRFLGTYNEQFF	TGTGCCAGCCGATTTCTAGGAACTTACAATGAGCAGTTCTTC
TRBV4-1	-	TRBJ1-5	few	CASSQTVNQPQHF	TGCGCCAGCAGCCAGACCGTAAATCAGCCCCAGCATTTT
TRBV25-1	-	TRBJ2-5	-	CASSEHPQGSSTTQYF	TGTGCCAGCAGTGAACACCCACAGGGTTCCTCAACCACCCAGTACTTC
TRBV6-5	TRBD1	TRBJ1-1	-	CASSRTGGFRTEAFF	TGTGCCAGCAGCAGGACAGGGGGCTTTAGGACTGAAGCTTTCTTT
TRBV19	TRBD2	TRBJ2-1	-	CASSYRAGGRVYNEQFF	TGTGCCAGTAGTTACAGAGCGGGAGGGAGGGTTTACAATGAGCAGTTCTTC
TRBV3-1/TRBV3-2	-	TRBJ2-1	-	CASSQAPDNEQFF	TGTGCCAGCAGCCAAGCTCCAGACAATGAGCAGTTCTTC
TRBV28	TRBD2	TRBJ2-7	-	CASSSTLAGDPYEQYF	TGTGCCAGCAGTTCCACACTAGCGGGGGACCCCTACGAGCAGTACTTC
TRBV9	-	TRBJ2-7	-	CASSSGVFYEQYF	TGTGCCAGCAGTTCTGGGGTGTTCTACGAGCAGTACTTC
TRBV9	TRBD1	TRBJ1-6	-	CASSQTGNNSPLHF	TGTGCCAGCAGTCAGACAGGGAATAATTCACCCCTCCACTTT
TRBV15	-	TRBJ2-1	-	CATSASISYNEQFF	TGTGCCACCAGCGCAAGCATTTCCTACAATGAGCAGTTCTTC
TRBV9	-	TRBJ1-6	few	CASSVRGDNSPLHF	TGTGCCAGCAGCGTAAGGGGGGATAATTCACCCCTCCACTTT
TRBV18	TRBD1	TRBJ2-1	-	CASSPRGGQGDAEQFF	TGTGCCAGCTCACCGAGGGGGGGACAGGGGGATGCTGAGCAGTTCTTC
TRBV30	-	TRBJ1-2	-	CAWSVDFGASGYTF	TGTGCCTGGAGTGTAGACTTCGGGGCCAGTGGCTACACCTTC
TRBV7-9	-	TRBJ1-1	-	CASMRMNTEAFF	TGTGCCAGCATGCGGATGAACACTGAAGCTTTCTTT
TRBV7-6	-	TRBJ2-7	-	CASSIGTSTYEQYF	TGTGCCAGCAGCATCGGGACTTCGACCTACGAGCAGTACTTC
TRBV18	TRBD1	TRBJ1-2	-	CASSPFPGQGPYGYTF	TGTGCCAGCTCACCTTTCCCGGGACAGGGTCCCTATGGCTACACCTTC
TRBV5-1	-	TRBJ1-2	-	CASSLNRNYGYTF	TGCGCCAGCAGCTTGAACAGAAACTATGGCTACACCTTC
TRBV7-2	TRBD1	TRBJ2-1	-	CASSSRTGFDEQFF	TGTGCCAGCAGCTCACGGACAGGCTTCGATGAGCAGTTCTTC
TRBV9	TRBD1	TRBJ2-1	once	CASSGQGPYNEQFF	TGTGCCAGCAGCGGACAGGGCCCCTACAATGAGCAGTTCTTC
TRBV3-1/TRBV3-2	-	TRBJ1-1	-	CASSRGEANTEAFF	TGTGCCAGCAGCCGTGGGGAGGCGAACACTGAAGCTTTCTTT
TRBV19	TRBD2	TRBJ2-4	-	CASSTSSGGANIQYF	TGTGCCAGTAGTACTTCTAGCGGGGGGGCAAACATTCAGTACTTC
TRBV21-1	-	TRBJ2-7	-	CASSKFYGHYEQYF	TGTGCCAGCAGCAAGTTCTACGGGCACTACGAGCAGTACTTC
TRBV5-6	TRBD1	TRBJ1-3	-	CASSNNRGSGNTIYF	TGTGCCAGCAGCAATAACAGGGGGTCTGGAAACACCATATATTTT
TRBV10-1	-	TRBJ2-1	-	CASSGLRNSYNEQFF	TGCGCCAGCAGTGGCTTAAGGAACTCCTACAATGAGCAGTTCTTC
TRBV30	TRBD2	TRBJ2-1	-	CAWGLRWPSGRRDEQFF	TGTGCCTGGGGACTGAGGTGGCCTAGCGGGAGGAGGGATGAGCAGTTCTTC
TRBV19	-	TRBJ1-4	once	CASSQTVSPEKLFF	TGTGCCAGTAGTCAGACAGTCAGTCCTGAAAAACTGTTTTTT
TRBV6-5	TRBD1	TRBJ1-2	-	CASSSGGQAGYTF	TGTGCCAGCAGTTCCGGAGGACAGGCTGGCTACACCTTC
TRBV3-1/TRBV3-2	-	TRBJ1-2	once	CASSPPDSLYGYTF	TGTGCCAGCAGTCCGCCGGACAGTCTCTATGGCTACACCTTC